This T cell receptor beta chain was found in a study of identical twins. A single record per CDR3 protein comes from TCRdb applying MiXCR to the 5' RACE reads. The table lists around 200,000 distinct CDR3 sequences, approximately 9% of them singletons. Study-level points and caveats: A lower insertion count was a feature of abundant cord blood beta clonotypes, with no such feature in memory repertoires.

Deletions cut 5 bases from V and 5 bases from J, with 21 bases between. The CDR3 has 16 amino acids. From germline, CDR1 is SGHAT and CDR2 FQNNGV. This clonotype has just a few counts. Its specificity is unknown. The sample consisted of memory (CD45RO+) T cells sorted from blood. The clonotype originates from a woman aged 18 to 35 in good health. The rearrangement uses TRBV11-2 and TRBJ2-5; tentatively, D is TRBD2 (6 bases). The chain's CDR3 is CASSPRDGLTVETQYF. In DNA, the CDR3 is TGTGCCAGCAGCCCCCGGGACGGACTAACTGTTGAGACCCAGTACTTC.